The 25 T cell receptor beta chains reported below all come from one sample, sequenced in a study of naive and memory T cell subsets. A UMI-containing oligonucleotide was joined by 3' ligation to the TCR cDNA template. Amplification of ligated cDNA took four PCR rounds with SP2 and nested alpha and beta constant primers. TCRdb re-analysed the 5' RACE reads in MiXCR, keeping a single row per CDR3 protein. The table includes roughly 30,000 distinct CDR3 sequences, over 15% detected once. Source of these receptors: a female donor in good health.

The rearrangement links TRBV29-1 to TRBJ1-1, with D possibly being TRBD1 (5 bases). CDR1 and CDR2 from the germline V gene are SQVTM and ANQGSEA. V was trimmed by 7 bases and J by 0 bases, leaving 6 bases between them. The CDR3 has 11 amino acids. The CDR3 region is CSGGMNTEAFF. The CDR3 DNA reads TGCAGCGGGGGGATGAACACTGAAGCTTTCTTT.

This clonotype was counted many times. V usage is TRBV29-1 and J usage is TRBJ2-7, with TRBD1 identical over 8 bases. This CDR3 has 13 residues. Germline values: CDR1 SQVTM, CDR2 ANQGSEA. Trimming removed 6 bases from V and 0 bases from J; junction bases left unmatched: 4. The DNA for the CDR3 is TGCAGCGTGAGGACAGGGAGCTCCTACGAGCAGTACTTC. As protein: CSVRTGSSYEQYF.

This clonotype was counted ten times or more. One end of the junction does not line up with germline, which may come from a read error. V and J are TRBV10-1 and TRBJ2-2, with a possible D match to TRBD2 (6 bases). Germline CDR1 is WNHNN and CDR2 is SYGVQD (reference sequence). The CDR3 is 14 residues long. The chain's CDR3 is CASSETRLGGEPFF. The CDR3 bases are TGCGCCAGCAGTGAAACAAGGCTTGGCGGGGAGCCGTTTTTT.

This clonotype was found a few times. The V and J genes are TRBV20-1 and TRBJ2-3, with a tentative D call TRBD1 (5 bases). CDR3 length: 14 amino acids. The germline V and J ends were trimmed by 4 bases and 4 bases, with 15 bases remaining between them. CDR1 is DFQATT and CDR2 is SNEGSKA in the germline V gene (reference sequence). Here the CDR3 reads CSATGHPLADTQYF. DNA of the CDR3: TGCAGTGCTACCGGACACCCTTTGGCAGATACGCAGTATTTT.

The V gene is TRBV6-1, the J gene TRBJ1-1, with D unclear. CDR1 MNHNS and CDR2 SASEGT come from the germline V gene. This CDR3 is built from 12 residues. V was shortened by 6 bases and J by 3 bases, with 8 bases between the two germline ends. CDR3 protein: CASRTFDTEAFF. The CDR3, as DNA: TGTGCCAGCAGAACATTCGACACTGAAGCTTTCTTT.

This clonotype was counted ten times or more. The chain has TRBV5-4 and TRBJ2-3, with 10 nucleotides matching TRBD1. Trimming took 0 bases from V and 5 from J; bases not matched to a gene: 6. Germline assignment: CDR1 SGHNT and CDR2 YYREEE (reference sequence). This CDR3 region has 16 residues. CDR3 bases: TGTGCCAGCAGCTTGGGGGGGACAGGGGTCGAAGATACGCAGTATTTT. Protein: CASSLGGTGVEDTQYF.

This clonotype was seen many times. The J gene is TRBJ2-6, the V gene TRBV7-2, with D perhaps TRBD1 or TRBD2 (6 bases each). This CDR3 comprises 16 residues. V shed 7 bases and J shed 3 bases, with 16 bases lying between them. Germline lookup yields CDR1 SGHTA and CDR2 FQGNSA. The CDR3 reads CASTSPGAHGANVLTF. In DNA, the CDR3 is TGTGCCAGCACCTCCCCGGGGGCCCATGGGGCCAACGTCCTGACTTTC.

This clonotype ranks as medium-sized. The chain links TRBV4-1 to TRBJ1-2, with 8 bases fitting TRBD1. Losses at the gene ends were 1 base for V and 1 base for J; bases not matched to a gene: 11. The CDR3 is made up of 18 amino acids. Looked up from germline, CDR1 is MGHRA and CDR2 is YSYEKL. The DNA of the CDR3 is TGCGCCAGCAGCCAAGTCCTGGGACAGGTGGTAGATAACTATGGCTACACCTTC. Amino acid sequence: CASSQVLGQVVDNYGYTF.

This clonotype is medium-sized within its sample. V usage is TRBV7-9 and J usage is TRBJ2-1; D is perhaps TRBD2 (6 bases). The V gene's germline CDR1 is SEHNR and CDR2 FQNEAQ (reference sequence). This CDR3 contains 15 residues. V shed 1 base and J shed 2 bases, with 9 bases lying between them. The CDR3 DNA is TGTGCCAGCAGCTTAGTGAGGGAGGCCTACAATGAGCAGTTCTTC. Translated, it gives CASSLVREAYNEQFF.

The rearrangement uses TRBV12-5 and TRBJ2-5; D may be TRBD2 (6 bases). The V gene's germline CDR1 is LGHNT and CDR2 FRNRAP. The CDR3 loop spans 16 amino acids. V was shortened by 6 bases and J by 3 bases, with 20 bases between the two germline ends. CDR3: CASGSRRDSREETQYF. The CDR3 DNA sequence: TGTGCTAGTGGGAGCAGGCGGGACTCCCGGGAAGAGACCCAGTACTTC.

This clonotype turned up a few times. The chain employs TRBV7-8 and TRBJ1-5; D is ambiguous. Germline CDR1 is SGHVS and CDR2 is FQNEAQ. V gave up 1 base and J gave up 0 bases, with 10 bases separating them. The CDR3 runs 16 residues. CDR3: CASSLEGLHSNQPQHF. CDR3 DNA: TGTGCCAGCAGCTTAGAAGGACTACATAGCAATCAGCCCCAGCATTTT.

This clonotype occurred many times. The chain recombines TRBV20-1 with TRBJ1-2; weak D call: TRBD1 (5 bases). Trimming stripped 3 bases from V and 3 bases from J, with 14 bases between. This CDR3 spans 14 amino acids. Germline-derived CDR1 and CDR2 are DFQATT and SNEGSKA (reference sequence). The CDR3 nucleotides are TGCAGTGCTAGTGAGAATGGGGACCACTATGGCTACACCTTC. It codes for CSASENGDHYGYTF.

The chain is built from TRBV11-2 and TRBJ2-3; D might be TRBD1 (6 bases). Germline values: CDR1 SGHAT, CDR2 FQNNGV. The CDR3 is 15 residues long. The ends were cut back, 2 bases at V and 3 bases at J, with 12 bases in the middle. CDR3 in amino acids: CASSLMSGATDTQYF. For the CDR3, the DNA is TGTGCCAGCAGCTTAATGTCAGGGGCTACAGATACGCAGTATTTT.

This clonotype showed up just a few times. In DNA, the CDR3 is TGCGCCAGCAGCTTGACAGGGTCAGGCACCGGGGAGCTGTTTTTT. Amino acids: CASSLTGSGTGELFF. J is TRBJ2-2 and V is TRBV5-1, with D possibly being TRBD1 (6 bases). The CDR3 runs to 15 residues. Germline V gene sequence: CDR1 SGHRS, CDR2 YFSETQ. The germline V and J ends were trimmed by 1 base and 4 bases, with 11 bases remaining between them.

This clonotype was counted only a few times. This chain joins TRBV29-1 and TRBJ1-1; no definite D call. There are 11 residues in the CDR3. CDR1 and CDR2 from the germline V gene are SQVTM and ANQGSEA. V lost 7 bases to trimming and J lost 0 bases, with 6 bases between them. The CDR3 DNA reads as TGCAGCGGTAACTTGAACACTGAAGCTTTCTTT. It codes for CSGNLNTEAFF.

This clonotype was counted a few times. This rearrangement joins TRBV6-1 to TRBJ2-1; 9 nucleotides align to TRBD2. The ends lost 11 bases at V and 9 bases at J; junction bases unmatched: 8. This CDR3 spans 12 amino acids. In germline, CDR1 is MNHNS, CDR2 SASEGT. The DNA of the CDR3 is TGTGCCGGGCGGGGGGGCTCCCCTGAGCAGTTCTTC. Its protein is CAGRGGSPEQFF.

This clonotype has just a few counts. V usage is TRBV20-1 and J usage is TRBJ2-2; 11 bases line up with TRBD2. CDR3 length: 13 amino acids. CDR1 is DFQATT and CDR2 is SNEGSKA in the germline V gene (reference sequence). The CDR3 coding sequence is TGCAGCGGGACTAGCGGAAACACCGGGGAGCTGTTTTTT. It is translated as CSGTSGNTGELFF.

This clonotype has only one observation. The rearrangement uses TRBV6-6 and TRBJ2-7; tentatively, D is TRBD2 (5 bases). The V end lost 6 bases, the J end lost 0 bases, and 15 bases lay between the germline ends. Germline V CDR1 and CDR2: MNHNY, SVGAGI (reference sequence). The CDR3 totals 15 residues. The CDR3 DNA reads TGTGCCAGCAGGAAGAGAGCGGATCCCTCCTACGAGCAGTACTTC. Translation: CASRKRADPSYEQYF.

This clonotype was seen repeatedly, ten times or more. The CDR3 DNA reads TGCAGCGTTGACGGAGGGGGAAATCAGCCCCAGCATTTT. Translating gives CSVDGGGNQPQHF. The chain links TRBV29-1 to TRBJ1-5, with D possibly being TRBD1 (6 bases). Germline values: CDR1 SQVTM, CDR2 ANQGSEA. V lost 3 bases and J lost 4, with 10 bases in between. This CDR3 is built from 13 residues.

The V call is TRBV12-5, the J call TRBJ2-3; D remains ambiguous. CDR1 is LGHNT, CDR2 FRNRAP, per germline. V was trimmed by 3 bases and J by 2 bases, leaving 6 bases between them. The CDR3 length is 13 residues. CDR3 DNA sequence: TGTGCTAGTGGTTTCCAGATCACAGATACGCAGTATTTT. This gives the protein CASGFQITDTQYF.

By share of the sample, this clonotype is medium-sized. This chain connects TRBV7-7 to TRBJ2-1; 7 nucleotides line up with TRBD2. V lost 1 base and J lost 3; bases outside the gene matches: 0. The CDR3 contains 14 residues. Germline-derived CDR1 and CDR2 are SSHAT and FNYEAQ (reference sequence). The CDR3 bases are TGTGCCAGCAGCTTAGGCGGGAGCTACAATGAGCAGTTCTTC. Translation: CASSLGGSYNEQFF.

The rearrangement uses TRBV2 and TRBJ2-5; maybe TRBD1 (6 bases). Trimming removed 6 bases from V and 0 bases from J, with 14 bases in between. CDR1 is SNHLY and CDR2 is FYNNEI in the germline V gene. The CDR3 loop spans 15 amino acids. CDR3 residues: CASSGQGLDQETQYF. The CDR3 DNA follows: TGTGCCAGCAGCGGGCAGGGGTTAGACCAAGAGACCCAGTACTTC.

The table lists this clonotype with many counts. The rearrangement uses TRBV10-2 and TRBJ2-5, with 8 positions matching TRBD1. This CDR3 comprises 14 residues. The junction had 2 bases not matched to a gene; V was cut back by 3 bases and J by 2 bases. The germline CDR1 and CDR2 sequences are WSHSY and SAAADI. CDR3 in amino acids: CASSDWTGQETQYF. CDR3 in DNA: TGCGCCAGCAGTGACTGGACAGGGCAAGAGACCCAGTACTTC.

This clonotype was recorded a few times. The J gene is TRBJ2-3, the V gene TRBV20-1; 7 bases align to TRBD2. This CDR3 comprises 14 residues. The V gene end was trimmed by 0 bases and the J gene end by 8 bases; junction bases not matched to a gene: 8. Germline V gene lookup returns CDR1 DFQATT and CDR2 SNEGSKA (reference sequence). CDR3: CSARDSGGGRTQYF. CDR3 DNA sequence: TGCAGTGCTAGAGATAGTGGCGGGGGACGTACGCAGTATTTT.

The rearrangement uses TRBV6-5 and TRBJ2-2; D uncertain. The CDR3 is 13 residues long. Between the trimmed V and J ends, which lost 6 bases and 5 bases, there was a span of 10 bases. Germline assignment: CDR1 MNHEY and CDR2 SVGAGI. DNA for the CDR3: TGTGCCAGCAGCTTCGGACCGACCGGGGAGCTGTTTTTT. Translation: CASSFGPTGELFF.